A single sample is the source of the 21 T cell receptor beta chains below, sequenced in a study of siplizumab effects on memory and regulatory T cells. The method was immunoSEQ multiplex PCR; TCRdb's version includes in-frame clones alone and lacks a portion of them. The sample yields approximately 110,000 clones, about 93% seen once. What was sequenced was CD4+ T cells sorted from blood. Every receptor here comes from a human donor in good health.

This chain connects TRBV7-2 to TRBJ2-5; D is ambiguous. V lost 2 bases to trimming and J lost 7 bases, with 20 bases between them. Per germline, CDR1 SGHTA and CDR2 FQGNSA. The CDR3 totals 16 residues. The CDR3 here is CASSLSPRTASRTQYF. CDR3 sequence (DNA): TGTGCCAGCAGCTTATCACCAAGGACGGCCTCAAGGACCCAGTACTTC.

The chain combines TRBV11-3 with TRBJ1-1; TRBD1 matches 9 bases. Trimming at V came to 6 bases and at J to 4 bases, leaving 9 bases not matched to a gene. CDR1 SGHNT and CDR2 YENEEA come from the germline V gene. This CDR3 has 15 amino acids. CDR3 DNA sequence: TGTGCCAGCAGTCGCGGGACAGGGCTAACCACTGAAGCTTTCTTT. Translation gives CASSRGTGLTTEAFF.

The rearrangement links TRBV27 to TRBJ2-2, with D tentatively TRBD1 (6 bases). Germline V gene sequence: CDR1 MNHEY, CDR2 SMNVEV (reference sequence). The CDR3 is 14 amino acids. V lost 6 bases and J 4 bases, leaving 12 bases between the germline ends. The CDR3 loop reads CASRDTGSTGELFF. CDR3 coding DNA: TGTGCCAGCAGGGATACAGGGAGCACCGGGGAGCTGTTTTTT.

The sample holds one count of this clone. This chain links TRBV11-2 with TRBJ1-3; D uncertain. The CDR3 consists of 14 residues. The germline V gene has CDR1 SGHAT and CDR2 FQNNGV. Trimming took off 1 base at V and 2 bases at J, with 6 bases between the two ends. The CDR3 spells CASSLVQTGNTIYF. CDR3 nucleotide sequence: TGTGCCAGCAGCTTAGTGCAAACTGGAAACACCATATATTTT.

The CDR3 sequence is CASSPRLAGEQFF. Written as DNA, the CDR3 is TGTGCCAGCAGCCCGAGACTAGCGGGAGAGCAGTTCTTC. The gene calls are TRBV14 and TRBJ2-1; 11 bases agree with TRBD2. The junction had 3 bases not matched to a gene; V was cut back by 4 bases and J by 10 bases. Germline-derived CDR1 and CDR2 are SGHDN and FVKESK. The CDR3 is made up of 13 amino acids.

The rearrangement links TRBV7-3 to TRBJ2-7; 10 bases align to TRBD2. The length of the CDR3 is 14 residues. Germline CDR1 and CDR2: SGHTA and FQGTGA. V lost 5 bases, J lost 7 bases, and 8 bases stayed unmatched. CDR3 region: CASSPGLAASEQYF. The CDR3 DNA reads TGTGCCAGCAGCCCCGGACTAGCGGCGAGTGAGCAGTACTTC.

The chain recombines TRBV10-3 with TRBJ2-2; TRBD2 matches 10 bases. The germline gives CDR1 ENHRY, CDR2 SYGVKD. The CDR3 has 15 amino acids. The CDR3 region is CATQGASGRSGELFF. The CDR3 nucleotides are TGTGCAACCCAGGGGGCTAGCGGGAGATCCGGGGAGCTGTTTTTT.

The chain recombines TRBV7-2 with TRBJ1-2; the match to TRBD1 covers 9 bases. Losses at the gene ends were 5 bases for V and 8 bases for J; bases not matched to a gene: 12. Per the germline V gene, CDR1 is SGHTA and CDR2 is FQGNSA. The CDR3 is 15 residues long. DNA for the CDR3: TGTGCCAGCAGCCCGTGGACAGGGGATTCGAGAGGCTACACCTTC. Amino acids: CASSPWTGDSRGYTF.

This clone was recorded only once. The chain uses TRBV4-1 and TRBJ2-3; the match to TRBD1 covers 11 bases. Germline CDR1 MGHRA, CDR2 YSYEKL. The CDR3 has 16 residues. Unmatched junction bases numbered 3, after V lost 3 bases and J lost 1 base. CDR3 bases: TGCGCCAGCAGCCAGGGACAGGGGGTAGGCACAGATACGCAGTATTTT. It is translated as CASSQGQGVGTDTQYF.

The chain couples TRBV9 to TRBJ1-4; D gene ambiguous. Germline V gene lookup returns CDR1 SGDLS and CDR2 YYNGEE. Deletions cut 0 bases from V and 11 bases from J, with 17 bases between. CDR3 length equals 15 residues. The CDR3 sequence is CASSVGSGPAAKLFF. The CDR3 DNA sequence: TGTGCCAGCAGCGTAGGGTCGGGTCCAGCCGCCAAACTGTTTTTT.

This chain uses TRBV6-5 with TRBJ2-6; D perhaps matches TRBD2 (5 bases). Germline V lookup: CDR1 MNHEY, CDR2 SVGAGI. Trimming took off 6 bases at V and 2 bases at J, with 11 bases between the two ends. The length of the CDR3 is 15 residues. The DNA for the CDR3 is TGTGCCAGCAGCTGGTCGGGGACTGGGGCCAACGTCCTGACTTTC. Its translation is CASSWSGTGANVLTF.

The rearrangement joins TRBV27 to TRBJ2-1, with TRBD2 matching 8 bases. The CDR3 loop spans 16 amino acids. Germline V gene lookup returns CDR1 MNHEY and CDR2 SMNVEV (reference sequence). V dropped 4 bases and J dropped 7; count of bases not matched to a gene: 12. The CDR3 nucleotides are TGTGCCAGCAGTTCCTTCTTGAGCGGGGGTGCGAATGAGCAGTTCTTC. Protein sequence: CASSSFLSGGANEQFF.

V and J are TRBV5-6 and TRBJ2-5, with D unclear. Germline V CDR1 and CDR2: SGHDT, YYEEEE. The CDR3 has 13 amino acids. Trimming took 1 base from V and 4 from J, leaving 8 bases between them. CDR3 coding DNA: TGTGCCAGCAGCTTGTACGTTGGAGAGACCCAGTACTTC. Protein: CASSLYVGETQYF.

V usage is TRBV27 and J usage is TRBJ2-7; maybe TRBD2 (7 bases). Per germline, CDR1 MNHEY and CDR2 SMNVEV (reference sequence). The CDR3 has 14 amino acids. The V and J ends lost 6 bases and 2 bases respectively, with 14 bases between them. This CDR3 reads CASSPRGGPYEQYF. As DNA, the CDR3 is TGTGCCAGCAGCCCTAGGGGGGGCCCCTACGAGCAGTACTTC.

This sequence joins TRBV5-1 and TRBJ1-2; 10 bases are a match to TRBD1. This CDR3 comprises 16 residues. Germline CDR1 reads SGHRS; CDR2 reads YFSETQ. V trimming: 4 bases; J trimming: 0 bases; junction bases outside the gene matches: 6. DNA of the CDR3: TGCGCCAGCAGCACGGGACAGGGGCGCGCTAACTATGGCTACACCTTC. This gives the protein CASSTGQGRANYGYTF.

V is TRBV6-5 and J is TRBJ1-5; the D gene is possibly TRBD1 (6 bases). V was clipped by 8 bases and J by 6 bases, with 17 bases between them. Germline loops: CDR1 MNHEY, CDR2 SVGAGI. The CDR3 runs to 14 residues. The CDR3 DNA reads as TGTGCCAGCGGGCTCGCAGGGGCGGCTCAGCCCCAGCATTTT. This encodes CASGLAGAAQPQHF.

This clone was observed once. The V and J genes are TRBV27 and TRBJ1-5; D uncertain. CDR1 MNHEY and CDR2 SMNVEV come from the germline V gene (reference sequence). The CDR3 is 13 amino acids. Trimming removed 2 bases at V and 3 bases at J, with 5 bases between. CDR3 amino acids: CASSLLFNQPQHF. The CDR3 DNA follows: TGTGCCAGCAGTTTACTTTTCAATCAGCCCCAGCATTTT.

The chain has TRBV11-2 and TRBJ1-5, with a weak D call TRBD1 (5 bases). Germline CDR1 SGHAT, CDR2 FQNNGV. V lost 1 base and J 2 bases, leaving 12 bases between the germline ends. CDR3 size: 16 residues. In DNA form, the CDR3 reads TGTGCCAGCAGCTTAGGGGACGGGGAAGGCAATCAGCCCCAGCATTTT. It specifies CASSLGDGEGNQPQHF.

The chain combines TRBV6-1 with TRBJ1-5, with TRBD1 as a possible D gene (5 bases). The CDR3 consists of 14 residues. The V and J ends lost 8 bases and 3 bases respectively, with 14 bases between them. Germline V gene data show CDR1 as MNHNS and CDR2 as SASEGT. CDR3 residues: CASCPGTYNQPQHF. CDR3 sequence (DNA): TGTGCCAGCTGTCCGGGGACTTACAATCAGCCCCAGCATTTT.

This clone was detected only a few times. The rearrangement uses TRBV19 and TRBJ1-5; tentatively, D is TRBD1 (6 bases). Trimming cost V 3 bases and J 11 bases, with 26 bases left between them. This CDR3 comprises 17 residues. The germline CDR1 and CDR2 sequences are LNHDA and SQIVND (reference sequence). The CDR3 region is CASSMGPRPTGNHAQHF. Written as DNA, the CDR3 is TGTGCCAGTAGTATGGGCCCCCGCCCGACAGGCAATCATGCCCAGCATTTT.

V and J are TRBV29-1 and TRBJ2-3; the D is unclear. CDR3 length: 14 residues. Trimming took off 7 bases at V and 8 bases at J, with 22 bases between the two ends. The germline V gene has CDR1 SQVTM and CDR2 ANQGSEA. In DNA form, the CDR3 reads TGCAGCGCGGCGCAGCCATCTAGAATCGGTACGCAGTATTTT. Encoded protein: CSAAQPSRIGTQYF.